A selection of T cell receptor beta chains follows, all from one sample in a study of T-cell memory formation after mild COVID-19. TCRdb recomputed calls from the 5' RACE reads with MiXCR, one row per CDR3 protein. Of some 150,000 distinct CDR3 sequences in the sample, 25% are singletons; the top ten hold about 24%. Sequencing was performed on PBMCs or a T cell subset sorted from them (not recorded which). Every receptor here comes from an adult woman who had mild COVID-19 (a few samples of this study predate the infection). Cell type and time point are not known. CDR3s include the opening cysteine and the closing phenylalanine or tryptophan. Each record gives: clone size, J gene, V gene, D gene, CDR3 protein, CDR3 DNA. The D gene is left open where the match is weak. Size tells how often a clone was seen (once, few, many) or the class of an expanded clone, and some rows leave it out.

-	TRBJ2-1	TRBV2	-	CATGLSSYNEQFF	TGTGCCACCGGGCTCAGCTCCTACAATGAGCAGTTCTTC
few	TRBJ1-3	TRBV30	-	CAWSGGNTIYF	TGTGCCTGGAGTGGAGGAAACACCATATATTTT
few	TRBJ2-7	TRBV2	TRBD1	CASSFDRAGYEQYF	TGTGCCAGCAGTTTTGACAGGGCCGGATACGAGCAGTACTTC
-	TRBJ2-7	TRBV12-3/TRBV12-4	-	CASSLRDRTYEQYF	TGTGCCAGCAGTTTACGGGACCGTACCTACGAGCAGTACTTC
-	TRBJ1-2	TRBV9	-	CASSVEVNDYGYTF	TGTGCCAGCAGCGTAGAGGTGAACGACTATGGCTACACCTTC
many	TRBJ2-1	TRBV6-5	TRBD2	CASSYSGGAMGEQFF	TGTGCCAGCAGTTACAGCGGGGGAGCCATGGGTGAGCAGTTCTTC
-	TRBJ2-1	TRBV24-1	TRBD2	CATSDWAGGSNEQFF	TGTGCCACCAGTGATTGGGCGGGAGGTTCCAATGAGCAGTTCTTC
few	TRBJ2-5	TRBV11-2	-	CASSPPSDQETQYF	TGTGCCAGCAGCCCCCCTAGCGATCAGGAGACCCAGTACTTC
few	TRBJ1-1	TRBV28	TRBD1	CASNPGGRTEAFF	TGTGCCAGCAATCCAGGGGGACGGACTGAAGCTTTCTTT
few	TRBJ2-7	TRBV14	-	CASSPQGRWVEQYF	TGTGCCAGCAGCCCACAGGGTCGGTGGGTCGAGCAGTACTTC
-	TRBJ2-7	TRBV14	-	CASSQELFNRDEQYF	TGTGCCAGCAGCCAAGAGCTGTTTAACAGGGACGAGCAGTACTTC
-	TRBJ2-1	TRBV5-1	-	CASSLGPLRDNEQFF	TGCGCCAGCAGCTTGGGCCCCCTTCGCGACAATGAGCAGTTCTTC
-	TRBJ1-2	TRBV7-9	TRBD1	CASSLDAGTGDGYTF	TGTGCCAGCAGCTTGGACGCCGGGACAGGGGATGGCTACACCTTC
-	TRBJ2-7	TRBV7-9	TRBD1	CASSRTGDEQYF	TGTGCCAGCAGCCGGACAGGGGACGAGCAGTACTTC
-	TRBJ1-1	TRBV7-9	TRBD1	CASKGTGLTEAFF	TGTGCCAGCAAAGGGACAGGGTTAACTGAAGCTTTCTTT
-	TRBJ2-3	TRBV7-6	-	CASCRRIGDTQYF	TGTGCCAGCTGCCGTAGGATAGGAGATACGCAGTATTTT
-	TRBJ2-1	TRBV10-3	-	CAISVVGGPYNEQFF	TGTGCCATCAGTGTTGTCGGGGGTCCATACAATGAGCAGTTCTTC
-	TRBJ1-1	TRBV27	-	CASRGLPATEAFF	TGTGCCAGCAGGGGACTGCCGGCTACTGAAGCTTTCTTT
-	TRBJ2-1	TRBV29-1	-	CSVEDEKGRKGSFYNEQFF	TGCAGCGTTGAGGACGAGAAGGGTCGGAAGGGGTCGTTTTACAATGAGCAGTTCTTC
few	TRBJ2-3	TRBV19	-	CASSPRDKSTDTQYF	TGTGCCAGTAGTCCCCGGGACAAGTCCACAGATACGCAGTATTTT
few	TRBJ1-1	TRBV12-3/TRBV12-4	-	CASTLRAGYGSTEAFF	TGTGCCAGCACCCTTCGGGCCGGATATGGGAGCACTGAAGCTTTCTTT
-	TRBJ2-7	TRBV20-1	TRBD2	CSVGGTSNYEQYF	TGCAGCGTGGGGGGGACTTCGAACTACGAGCAGTACTTC
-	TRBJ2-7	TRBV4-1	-	CASSQERIYEQYF	TGCGCCAGCAGCCAAGAGCGAATCTACGAGCAGTACTTC
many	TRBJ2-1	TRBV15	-	CATRYTSSYNEQFF	TGTGCCACCAGGTACACGAGCTCCTACAATGAGCAGTTCTTC
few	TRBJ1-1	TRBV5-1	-	CASSLGQTNTEAFF	TGCGCCAGCAGCCTCGGACAGACGAACACTGAAGCTTTCTTT
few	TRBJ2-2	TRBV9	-	CASSVGSGTGELFF	TGTGCCAGCAGCGTAGGCTCGGGCACCGGGGAGCTGTTTTTT